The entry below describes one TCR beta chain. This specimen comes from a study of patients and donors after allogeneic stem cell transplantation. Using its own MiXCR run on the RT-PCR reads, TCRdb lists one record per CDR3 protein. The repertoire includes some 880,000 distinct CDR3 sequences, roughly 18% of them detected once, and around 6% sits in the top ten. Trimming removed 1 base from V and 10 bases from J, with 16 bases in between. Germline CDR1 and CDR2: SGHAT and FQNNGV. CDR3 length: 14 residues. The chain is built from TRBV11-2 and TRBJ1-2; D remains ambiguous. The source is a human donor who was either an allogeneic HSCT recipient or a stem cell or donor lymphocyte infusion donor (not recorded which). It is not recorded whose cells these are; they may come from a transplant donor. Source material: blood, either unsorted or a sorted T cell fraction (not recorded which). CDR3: CASSLGEEQSDYTF. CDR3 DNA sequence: TGTGCCAGCAGCTTAGGTGAGGAGCAGTCGGACTACACCTTC.